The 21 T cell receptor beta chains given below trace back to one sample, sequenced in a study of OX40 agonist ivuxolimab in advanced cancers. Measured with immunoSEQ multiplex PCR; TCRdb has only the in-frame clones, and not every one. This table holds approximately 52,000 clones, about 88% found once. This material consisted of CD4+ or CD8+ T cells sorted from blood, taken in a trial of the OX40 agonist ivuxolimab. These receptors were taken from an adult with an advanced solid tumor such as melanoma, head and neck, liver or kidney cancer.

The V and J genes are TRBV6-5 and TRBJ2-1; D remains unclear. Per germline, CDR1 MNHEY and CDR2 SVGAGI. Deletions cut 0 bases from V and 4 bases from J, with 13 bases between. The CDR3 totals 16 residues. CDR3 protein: CASSYSNGGYYNEQFF. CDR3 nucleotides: TGTGCCAGCAGTTACTCGAATGGCGGATATTACAATGAGCAGTTCTTC.

The CDR3 nucleotides read TGTGCCAGCCGAGAGGTTCGTGGAAACACCATATATTTT. The encoded protein is CASREVRGNTIYF. The chain employs TRBV6-1 and TRBJ1-3; D unresolved. V lost 8 bases and J 3 bases, leaving 11 bases between the germline ends. This CDR3 spans 13 amino acids. CDR1 MNHNS and CDR2 SASEGT come from the germline V gene.

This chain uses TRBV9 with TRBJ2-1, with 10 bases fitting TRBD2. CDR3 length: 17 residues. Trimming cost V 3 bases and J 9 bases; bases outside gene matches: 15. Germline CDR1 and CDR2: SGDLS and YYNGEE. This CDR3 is CASSARGTLAGSGEQFF. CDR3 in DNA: TGTGCCAGCAGCGCGAGGGGGACACTAGCGGGGAGCGGTGAGCAGTTCTTC.

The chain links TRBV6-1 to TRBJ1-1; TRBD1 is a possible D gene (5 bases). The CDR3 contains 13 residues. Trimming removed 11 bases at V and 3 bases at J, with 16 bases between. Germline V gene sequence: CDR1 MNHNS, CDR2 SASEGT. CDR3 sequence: CAVQGTMYTEAFF. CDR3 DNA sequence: TGTGCCGTCCAGGGTACCATGTACACTGAAGCTTTCTTT.

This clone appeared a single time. The CDR3 DNA is TGTGCCAGCAGTTTACCCGGGACAGGGTCTTACGAGCAGTACTTC. Its translation: CASSLPGTGSYEQYF. The chain uses TRBV28 and TRBJ2-7; TRBD1 matches at 9 bases. CDR1 and CDR2 (germline): MDHEN, SYDVKM. The V segment lost 2 bases and the J segment 4 bases; nucleotides outside the gene matches: 6. The CDR3 has 15 residues.

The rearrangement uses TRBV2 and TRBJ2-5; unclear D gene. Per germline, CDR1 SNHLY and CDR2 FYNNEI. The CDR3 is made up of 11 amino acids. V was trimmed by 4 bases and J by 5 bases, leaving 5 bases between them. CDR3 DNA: TGTGCCAGCAGTGTTGAGGAGACCCAGTACTTC. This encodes CASSVEETQYF.

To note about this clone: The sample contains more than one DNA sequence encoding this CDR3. The CDR3 nucleotides are TGTGCCAGTCGGGAGCGGGAGGGGACAGATACGCAGTATTTT. Protein product: CASREREGTDTQYF. The chain recombines TRBV2 with TRBJ2-3; 10 positions agree with TRBD2. This CDR3 is 14 amino acids long. J gave up 3 bases and V 9 bases, and 6 bases lay outside the gene matches. The germline V gene has CDR1 SNHLY and CDR2 FYNNEI. The entire variable domain, with the rest obtained from reference TRBV2 and TRBJ2-3, is as follows: EPEVTQTPSHQVTQMGQEVILRCVPISNHLYFYWYRQILGQKVEFLVSFYNNEISEKSEIFDDQFSVERPDGSNFTLKIRSTKLEDSAMYFCASREREGTDTQYFGPGTRLTVL.

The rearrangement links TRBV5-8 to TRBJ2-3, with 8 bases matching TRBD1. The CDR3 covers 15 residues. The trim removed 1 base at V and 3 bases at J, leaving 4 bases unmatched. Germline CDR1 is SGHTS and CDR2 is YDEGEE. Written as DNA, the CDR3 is TGTGCCAGCAGCTTGACTGGACAGGGAACAGATACGCAGTATTTT. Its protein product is CASSLTGQGTDTQYF.

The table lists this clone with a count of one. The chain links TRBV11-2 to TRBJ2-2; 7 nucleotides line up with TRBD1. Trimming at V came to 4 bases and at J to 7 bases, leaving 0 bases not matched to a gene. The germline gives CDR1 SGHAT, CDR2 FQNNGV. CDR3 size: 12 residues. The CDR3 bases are TGTGCCAGCAGCTACAGGGGCGGGGAGCTGTTTTTT. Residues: CASSYRGGELFF.

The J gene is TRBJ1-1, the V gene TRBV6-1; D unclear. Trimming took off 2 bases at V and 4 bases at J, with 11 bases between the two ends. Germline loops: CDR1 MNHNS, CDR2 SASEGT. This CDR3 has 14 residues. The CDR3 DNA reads TGTGCCAGCAGTGAAACTTTCCTAGGCACTGAAGCTTTCTTT. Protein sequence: CASSETFLGTEAFF.

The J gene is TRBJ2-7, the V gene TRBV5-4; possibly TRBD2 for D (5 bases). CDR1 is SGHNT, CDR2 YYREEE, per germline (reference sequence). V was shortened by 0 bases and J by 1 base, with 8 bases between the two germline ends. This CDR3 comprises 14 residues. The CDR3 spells CASSLDLASYEQYF. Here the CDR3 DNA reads TGTGCCAGCAGCTTGGATCTAGCATCCTACGAGCAGTACTTC.

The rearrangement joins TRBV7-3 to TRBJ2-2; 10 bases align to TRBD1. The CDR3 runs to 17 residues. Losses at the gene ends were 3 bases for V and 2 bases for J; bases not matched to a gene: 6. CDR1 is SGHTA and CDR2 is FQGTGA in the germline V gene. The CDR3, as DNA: TGTGCCAGCAGCTTTGACGGGACAGGGGTAAACACCGGGGAGCTGTTTTTT. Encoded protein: CASSFDGTGVNTGELFF.

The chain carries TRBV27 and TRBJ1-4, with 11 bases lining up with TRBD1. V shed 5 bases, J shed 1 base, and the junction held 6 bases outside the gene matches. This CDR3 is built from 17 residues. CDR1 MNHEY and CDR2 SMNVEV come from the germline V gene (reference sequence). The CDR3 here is CASSTGQGAVTNEKLFF. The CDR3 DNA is TGTGCCAGCAGTACCGGACAGGGGGCCGTAACTAATGAAAAACTGTTTTTT.

CDR3 region: CSVEAGNPGELFF. The CDR3 DNA reads as TGCAGCGTTGAGGCAGGGAATCCCGGGGAGCTGTTTTTT. This chain uses TRBV29-1 with TRBJ2-2; a possible D gene is TRBD1 (5 bases). This CDR3 spans 13 amino acids. Germline loops: CDR1 SQVTM, CDR2 ANQGSEA. Trimming removed 3 bases at V and 6 bases at J, with 11 bases between.

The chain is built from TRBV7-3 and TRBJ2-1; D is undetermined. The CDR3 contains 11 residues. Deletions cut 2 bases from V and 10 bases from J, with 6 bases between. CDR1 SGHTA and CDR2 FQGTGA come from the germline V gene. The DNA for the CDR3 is TGTGCCAGCAGCTTATCAGGCGAGCAGTTCTTC. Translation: CASSLSGEQFF.

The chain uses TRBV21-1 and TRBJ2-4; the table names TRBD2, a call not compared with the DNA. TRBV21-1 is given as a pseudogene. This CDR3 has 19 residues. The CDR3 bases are TGTGCCAGCAGCAAAGATCTAGCGGGAGACCTTTTAGCCAAAAACATTCAGTACTTC. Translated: CASSKDLAGDLLAKNIQYF.

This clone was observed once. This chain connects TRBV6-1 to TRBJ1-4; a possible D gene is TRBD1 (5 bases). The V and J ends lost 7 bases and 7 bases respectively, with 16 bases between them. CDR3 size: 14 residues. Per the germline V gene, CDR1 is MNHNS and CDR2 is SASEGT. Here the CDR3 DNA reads TGTGCCAGCACACCAACAGGATACGGTGAAAAACTGTTTTTT. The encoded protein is CASTPTGYGEKLFF.

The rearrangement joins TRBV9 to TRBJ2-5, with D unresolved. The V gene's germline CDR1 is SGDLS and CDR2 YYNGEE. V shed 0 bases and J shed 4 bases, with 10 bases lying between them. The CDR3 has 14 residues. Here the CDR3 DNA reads TGTGCCAGCAGCGTAGAAGCCCACTCAGAGACCCAGTACTTC. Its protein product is CASSVEAHSETQYF.

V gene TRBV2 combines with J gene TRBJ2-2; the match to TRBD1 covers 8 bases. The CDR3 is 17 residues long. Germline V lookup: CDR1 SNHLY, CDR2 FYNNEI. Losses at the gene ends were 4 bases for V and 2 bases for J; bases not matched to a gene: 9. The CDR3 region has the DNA TGTGCCAGCAGTGGGTCAGGGGGCTTCAGAAACACCGGGGAGCTGTTTTTT. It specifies CASSGSGGFRNTGELFF.

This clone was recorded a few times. Written as DNA, the CDR3 is TGTGCCAGCAGTGAAAACGCAAGGGAGACCCAGTACTTC. Translating gives CASSENARETQYF. J is TRBJ2-5 and V is TRBV2; D remains ambiguous. CDR3 length: 13 amino acids. V dropped 2 bases and J dropped 5 bases, with 9 bases sitting between them. Germline loops: CDR1 SNHLY, CDR2 FYNNEI.

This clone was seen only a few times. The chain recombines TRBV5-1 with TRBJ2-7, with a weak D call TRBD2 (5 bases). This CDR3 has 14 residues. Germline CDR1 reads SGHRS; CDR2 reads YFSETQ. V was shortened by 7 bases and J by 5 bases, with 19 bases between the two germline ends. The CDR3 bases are TGCGCCAGCTTTTCAGGCTATTCCGGGGACGAGCAGTACTTC. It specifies CASFSGYSGDEQYF.